This paragraph covers one TCR beta chain sequence. Clones were sequenced by immunoSEQ multiplex PCR, and TCRdb holds only the in-frame ones, with some missing. The table has approximately 360,000 clones, more than 75% seen once. Germline CDR1 SGDLS, CDR2 YYNGEE. V was shortened by 0 bases and J by 8 bases, with 20 bases between the two germline ends. The CDR3 totals 16 residues. This record comes from a study of blood T cell repertoires in COVID-19. Overall study: There were acute and convalescent COVID-19 samples, and they came from the United States, Italy and Spain. From T cells, B-cell-depleted T cells, or PBMCs came the material, which was cDNA or gDNA.

Participants were placed into cohorts based on the clinical history they reported. Sequenced material: PBMCs or T cells enriched from blood (not recorded which). The chain recombines TRBV9 with TRBJ1-2, with D unresolved. The TCR sequence derives from a woman aged 25-40 years with acute COVID-19. In DNA, the CDR3 is TGTGCCAGCAGCGTAGCTACGGAGCTGCCAACTGGCGGCTACACCTTC. Translation gives CASSVATELPTGGYTF.